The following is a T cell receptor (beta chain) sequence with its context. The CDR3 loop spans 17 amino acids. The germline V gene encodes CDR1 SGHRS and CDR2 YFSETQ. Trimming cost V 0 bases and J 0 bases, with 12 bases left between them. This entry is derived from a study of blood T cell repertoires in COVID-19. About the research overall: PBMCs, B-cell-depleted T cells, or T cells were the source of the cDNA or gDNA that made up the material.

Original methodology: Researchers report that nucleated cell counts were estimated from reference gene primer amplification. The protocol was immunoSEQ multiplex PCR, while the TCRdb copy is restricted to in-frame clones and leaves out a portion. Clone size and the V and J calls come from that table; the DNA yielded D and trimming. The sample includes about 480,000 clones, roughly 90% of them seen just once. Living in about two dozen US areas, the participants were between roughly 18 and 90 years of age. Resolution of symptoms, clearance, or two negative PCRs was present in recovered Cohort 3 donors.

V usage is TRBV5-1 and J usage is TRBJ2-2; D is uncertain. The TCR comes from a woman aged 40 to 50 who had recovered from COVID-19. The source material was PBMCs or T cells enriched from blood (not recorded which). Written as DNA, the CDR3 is TGCGCCAGCAGCTTGGCCTTGCGGATCGCGAACACCGGGGAGCTGTTTTTT. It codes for CASSLALRIANTGELFF.